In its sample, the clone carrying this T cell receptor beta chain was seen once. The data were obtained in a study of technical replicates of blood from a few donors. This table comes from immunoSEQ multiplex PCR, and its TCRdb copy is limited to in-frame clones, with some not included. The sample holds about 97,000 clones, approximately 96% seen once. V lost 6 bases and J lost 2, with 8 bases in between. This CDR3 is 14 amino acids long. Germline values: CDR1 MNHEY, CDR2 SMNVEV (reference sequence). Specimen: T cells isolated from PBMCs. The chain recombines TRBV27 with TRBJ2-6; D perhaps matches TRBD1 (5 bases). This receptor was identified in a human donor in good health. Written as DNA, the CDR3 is TGTGCCAGCAGCAAGACAGCTGGGGCCAACGTCCTGACTTTC. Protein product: CASSKTAGANVLTF.